Listed below are T cell receptor beta chains from one sample, sequenced in a study of cytomegalovirus exposure and HLA in healthy donors. Produced via immunoSEQ multiplex PCR; TCRdb's table is partial and in-frame only. The data show roughly 130,000 clones, around 8.5% seen once. Specimen: PBMCs. All receptors come from a man aged 40-55 years in good health and CMV-seronegative. The CDR3 runs from the conserved cysteine through the conserved F or W. Fields, in order: V gene, clone size, J gene, CDR3 length, D gene, CDR3 DNA, CDR3 protein. A D gene is named only where the DNA matches it firmly. Some rows have no size entry. The others give once, few or many, or a class for an expanded clone.

>TRBV9|few|TRBJ2-4|15|NA
TGTGCCAGCAGCCGCGCGGGTTTAGGCAAAAACATTCAGTACTTC
CASSRAGLGKNIQYF
>TRBV9|few|TRBJ1-1|13|NA
TGTGCCAGCAGCGTAGCGGTCCGGGATGAAGCTTTCTTT
CASSVAVRDEAFF
>TRBV5-6|NA|TRBJ1-5|14|TRBD1
TGTGCCAGCAGCTTGCAGGGGGATTATCAGCCCCAGCATTTT
CASSLQGDYQPQHF
>TRBV6-1|NA|TRBJ1-5|14|TRBD1
TGTGCCAGCAGCTGGGACAGGGAATATCAGCCCCAGCATTTT
CASSWDREYQPQHF
>TRBV5-4|NA|TRBJ2-7|14|NA
TGTGCCAGCAGCCCCGAACAGGGATTCTACGAGCAGTACTTC
CASSPEQGFYEQYF
>TRBV12-5|NA|TRBJ1-2|10|NA
TGTGCTAGTGGTCCGTATGGCTACACCTTC
CASGPYGYTF
>TRBV30|few|TRBJ1-6|12|NA
TGTGCCTGGAGCCTAGTAAATTCACCCCTCCACTTT
CAWSLVNSPLHF
>TRBV19|few|TRBJ2-1|14|NA
TGTGCCAGTAGTGCGGGGAGCTCCTACAATGAGCAGTTCTTC
CASSAGSSYNEQFF
>TRBV27|NA|TRBJ2-1|16|NA
TGTGCCAGCAGTTCGGACCCCGGGATGAGACACAATGAGCAGTTCTTC
CASSSDPGMRHNEQFF
>TRBV5-1|NA|TRBJ2-5|14|TRBD1
TGCGCCAGCAAGGAAGGGACAGGCCAAGAGACCCAGTACTTC
CASKEGTGQETQYF
>TRBV11-2|few|TRBJ2-7|15|TRBD1
TGTGCCAGCAGCTTAGCTAGGGGGCAAAGCGACGAGCAGTACTTC
CASSLARGQSDEQYF
>TRBV4-2|NA|TRBJ2-7|14|NA
TGTGCCAGCGGCCAAGATCTACTATCCTACGAGCAGTACTTC
CASGQDLLSYEQYF
>TRBV7-8|NA|TRBJ2-1|14|NA
TGTGCCAGCAGCTTAGGAACTCTTTACCATGAGCAGTTCTTC
CASSLGTLYHEQFF
>TRBV4-3|few|TRBJ2-7|16|TRBD2
TGCGCCAGCAGCCAAGAATGGAGCGGGGGGGCGCACGAGCAGTACTTC
CASSQEWSGGAHEQYF
>TRBV5-1|few|TRBJ2-1|16|TRBD1
TGCGCCAGCAGCTTCCTGTTCGAGGGGGCAAGCAATGAGCAGTTCTTC
CASSFLFEGASNEQFF
>TRBV4-3|NA|TRBJ2-3|17|TRBD2
TGCGCCAGCAGCCAAGACCCGTCTGCGGGAGCCACAGATACGCAGTATTTT
CASSQDPSAGATDTQYF
>TRBV4-3|NA|TRBJ1-6|15|NA
TGCGCCAGCAGCCAAGTCGTCAGGGGAGATTCACCCCTCCACTTT
CASSQVVRGDSPLHF
>TRBV19|few|TRBJ2-5|15|TRBD1
TGTGCCAGTAGTATCGCCGGGACAGGGGTTGGGACCCAGTACTTC
CASSIAGTGVGTQYF